A selection of T cell receptor beta chains follows, all from one sample in a study of radiotherapy plus CTLA-4 blockade in lung cancer. TCRdb's copy holds only in-frame clones and misses some; the assay was immunoSEQ multiplex PCR. The sample lists 110,000 or so clones, about 83% seen once, with approximately 5.2% in the top ten. The sample consisted of peripheral blood, taken from a patient treated with radiotherapy plus ipilimumab. The origin of the receptors is a human donor with non-small cell lung cancer who had a partial response to radiotherapy plus ipilimumab. The CDR3 runs from the conserved cysteine through the conserved F or W. Each record gives: D gene, V gene, J gene, clone size, CDR3 protein, CDR3 DNA. A D gene is named only where the DNA matches it firmly. Clone size is given for some rows only: seen once, a few or many times, or a class if the clone is expanded.

>.|TRBV9|TRBJ1-4|.
CASSAGAATTEKLFF
TGTGCCAGCAGCGCCGGTGCGGCTACTACAGAAAAACTGTTTTTT
>.|TRBV20-1|TRBJ1-2|.
CSARGLYGYTF
TGCAGTGCTAGAGGGCTCTATGGCTACACCTTC
>.|TRBV2|TRBJ1-5|.
CASKGDGPGGTWHF
TGTGCCAGCAAGGGAGATGGACCCGGGGGGACGTGGCATTTT
>TRBD1|TRBV28|TRBJ1-1|.
CASIPHQGAGNTEAFF
TGTGCCAGCATACCCCATCAGGGGGCGGGAAACACTGAAGCTTTCTTT
>.|TRBV27|TRBJ1-4|.
CASSIQGTQTNEKLFF
TGTGCCAGCAGTATACAGGGAACTCAGACTAATGAAAAACTGTTTTTT
>.|TRBV18|TRBJ2-3|.
CASSSPRTDTQYF
TGTGCCAGCTCATCCCCGAGGACAGATACGCAGTATTTT
>TRBD1|TRBV19|TRBJ2-5|once
CASSMDDRGQETQYF
TGTGCCAGTAGTATGGATGACAGGGGCCAAGAGACCCAGTACTTC
>.|TRBV28|TRBJ1-5|.
CASSNPDRQNQPQHF
TGTGCCAGCAGTAACCCCGACAGACAGAATCAGCCCCAGCATTTT
>.|TRBV28|TRBJ2-7|.
CASSPELASHEQYF
TGTGCCAGCAGTCCCGAACTAGCTAGCCACGAGCAGTACTTC
>.|TRBV29-1|TRBJ1-2|.
CSVEIDRSNYGYTF
TGCAGCGTTGAGATAGACAGGTCTAACTATGGCTACACCTTC
>TRBD2|TRBV5-1|TRBJ2-1|.
CASRPPGLETYNEQFF
TGCGCCAGCAGGCCACCGGGACTAGAGACCTACAATGAGCAGTTCTTC
>.|TRBV9|TRBJ1-1|.
CASSVASTRNTEAFF
TGTGCCAGCAGCGTAGCCTCCACCAGGAACACTGAAGCTTTCTTT
>TRBD1|TRBV28|TRBJ2-3|.
CASSPNGQGADTQYF
TGTGCCAGCAGTCCCAACGGACAGGGGGCAGATACGCAGTATTTT
>.|TRBV27|TRBJ2-1|.
CASSLSPPGESSYNEQFF
TGTGCCAGCAGTTTATCGCCTCCAGGCGAGAGCTCCTACAATGAGCAGTTCTTC
>TRBD2|TRBV7-9|TRBJ2-3|few
CASSQTSVISDTQYF
TGTGCCAGCAGCCAGACTAGCGTCATATCAGATACGCAGTATTTT
>.|TRBV14|TRBJ2-7|.
CASSQEPGAYEQYF
TGTGCCAGCAGCCAAGAGCCAGGCGCCTACGAGCAGTACTTC
>.|TRBV19|TRBJ2-3|.
CASSIGTGQGNTQYF
TGTGCCAGTAGTATAGGAACAGGCCAGGGTAATACGCAGTATTTT
>.|TRBV7-9|TRBJ2-3|.
CASSPSRTEEDTQYF
TGTGCCAGCAGCCCTTCGAGGACAGAGGAAGATACGCAGTATTTT
>TRBD2|TRBV4-2|TRBJ2-2|.
CASSRENLGLAGITGELFF
TGTGCCAGCAGCCGCGAAAATCTGGGACTAGCGGGAATCACCGGGGAGCTGTTTTTT
>.|TRBV19|TRBJ1-2|.
CASSITTYGYTF
TGTGCCAGTAGTATAACAACCTATGGCTACACCTTC
>TRBD2|TRBV6-5|TRBJ2-7|.
CASSSLSGRGNEQYF
TGTGCCAGCAGTTCCCTAAGCGGGAGGGGTAACGAGCAGTACTTC